The 20 T cell receptor beta chains in this list originate from one sample, sequenced in a study of cytomegalovirus exposure and HLA in healthy donors. The PCR was carried out with 60 Vbeta primers and 13 Jbeta primers. Assay used: immunoSEQ multiplex PCR; TCRdb lists only in-frame clones, some missing. The data contain 110,000 or so clones, 65% to 90% of them seen just once; the ten biggest clones take up approximately 6.9%. The material sequenced was PBMCs. Receptor source: a man aged 25-40 years in good health and CMV-seropositive.

This chain links TRBV29-1 with TRBJ1-1; 8 bases align to TRBD1. Per the germline V gene, CDR1 is SQVTM and CDR2 is ANQGSEA. Unmatched junction bases numbered 1, after V lost 4 bases and J lost 0 bases. This CDR3 comprises 13 residues. The CDR3 nucleotides are TGCAGCGTTGGGGGACAGGTGAACACTGAAGCTTTCTTT. Amino acids: CSVGGQVNTEAFF.

The chain is built from TRBV7-2 and TRBJ2-3; 9 bases align to TRBD2. CDR1 and CDR2 from the germline V gene are SGHTA and FQGNSA. V shed 2 bases, J shed 5 bases, and the junction held 8 bases outside the gene matches. CDR3 length: 16 residues. The DNA for the CDR3 is TGTGCCAGCAGCTTAATCGGGACTAGCAATGGAGATACGCAGTATTTT. It encodes CASSLIGTSNGDTQYF. Looking up the rest from reference TRBV7-2 and TRBJ2-3 gives the full variable domain: GAGVSQSPSNKVTEKGKDVELRCDPISGHTALYWYRQSLGQGLEFLIYFQGNSAPDKSGLPSDRFSAERTGGSVSTLTIQRTQQEDSAVYLCASSLIGTSNGDTQYFGPGTRLTVL.

The chain combines TRBV11-1 with TRBJ2-3; 9 bases are shared with TRBD1. The CDR3 covers 17 residues. With V trimmed by 4 bases and J by 4 bases, 12 bases remained unmatched. The germline V gene encodes CDR1 SGHAT and CDR2 FQDESV (reference sequence). CDR3 residues: CASSSPPQGAGADTQYF. CDR3 DNA sequence: TGTGCCAGCAGCTCACCCCCACAGGGGGCAGGAGCAGATACGCAGTATTTT.

V and J are TRBV6-5 and TRBJ2-5; 7 nucleotides align to TRBD1. From germline, CDR1 is MNHEY and CDR2 SVGAGI. V trimming: 6 bases; J trimming: 1 base; junction bases outside the gene matches: 8. The CDR3 has 15 residues. The CDR3 loop is CASRTHGTVQETQYF. CDR3 DNA: TGTGCCAGCAGGACTCACGGGACAGTCCAAGAGACCCAGTACTTC.

V and J are TRBV5-1 and TRBJ2-1, with D maybe TRBD2 (5 bases). The V gene lost 0 bases and the J gene lost 5 bases, with 12 bases spanning the gap. The V gene's germline CDR1 is SGHRS and CDR2 YFSETQ. CDR3 length equals 15 residues. The CDR3 DNA reads as TGCGCCAGCAGCTTGGAGGAGCGGCGAAACAATGAGCAGTTCTTC. It yields the protein CASSLEERRNNEQFF.

For the CDR3, the DNA is TGTGCCTGGAGTGTTATGGGGGGACTCACCGGGGAGCTGTTTTTT. Encoded protein: CAWSVMGGLTGELFF. The chain combines TRBV30 with TRBJ2-2; tentative D call: TRBD2 (6 bases). The CDR3 length is 15 residues. Looked up from germline, CDR1 is GTSNPN and CDR2 is SVGIG (reference sequence). With 0 bases removed from V and 4 bases from J, the gap between germline ends came to 12 bases.

This clone appeared once. The V and J genes are TRBV4-3 and TRBJ2-5; weak D call: TRBD2 (7 bases). This CDR3 is built from 15 residues. V was cut by 3 bases and J by 5 bases, with 16 bases left in between. Germline V gene sequence: CDR1 LGHNA, CDR2 YSLEER. CDR3 protein: CASSQARGLRETQYF. The CDR3 region has the DNA TGCGCCAGCAGCCAGGCGCGGGGGCTAAGGGAGACCCAGTACTTC.

The chain couples TRBV2 to TRBJ1-1; no reliable D call. The CDR3 spans 13 residues. From germline, CDR1 is SNHLY and CDR2 FYNNEI. The germline V and J ends were trimmed by 7 bases and 1 base, with 10 bases remaining between them. The CDR3: CASTIPGNTEAFF. The CDR3 DNA follows: TGTGCCAGCACCATTCCAGGGAACACTGAAGCTTTCTTT.

The V gene is TRBV5-1, the J gene TRBJ2-7; D is unresolved. V lost 3 bases and J 1 base, leaving 2 bases between the germline ends. The CDR3 covers 11 residues. Germline CDR1 reads SGHRS; CDR2 reads YFSETQ. The CDR3 sequence: CASSSSYEQYF. CDR3 bases: TGCGCCAGCAGCTCGTCCTACGAGCAGTACTTC.

CDR3 amino acids: CASSSAHALTFEKLFF. Written as DNA, the CDR3 is TGTGCCAGCAGCTCCGCCCACGCCTTAACTTTTGAAAAACTGTTTTTT. The V call is TRBV5-8, the J call TRBJ1-4, with D unresolved. Germline V gene sequence: CDR1 SGHTS, CDR2 YDEGEE. The CDR3 has 16 residues. Trimming took 3 bases from V and 7 from J, leaving 19 bases between them.

A single count supports this clone. The V gene is TRBV6-1, the J gene TRBJ2-5; D possibly corresponds to TRBD2 (6 bases). The CDR3 loop spans 12 amino acids. The V end was cut by 7 bases, the J end by 5 bases, with 11 bases between. CDR1 is MNHNS and CDR2 is SASEGT in the germline V gene. CDR3 coding DNA: TGTGCCAGCATGGGGGGTTGGGAGACCCAGTACTTC. Translated, it gives CASMGGWETQYF.

The chain recombines TRBV5-1 with TRBJ2-2; 7 bases line up with TRBD1. V shed 2 bases and J 4 bases; nucleotides not matched to a gene: 2. The CDR3 extends over 14 amino acids. Germline V gene lookup returns CDR1 SGHRS and CDR2 YFSETQ. This CDR3 is CASSLNRGTGELFF. Written as DNA, the CDR3 is TGCGCCAGCAGCTTAAACAGGGGCACCGGGGAGCTGTTTTTT. Based on the CDR3 plus reference TRBV5-1 and TRBJ2-2, the full variable domain is KAGVTQTPRYLIKTRGQQVTLSCSPISGHRSVSWYQQTPGQGLQFLFEYFSETQRNKGNFPGRFSGRQFSNSRSEMNVSTLELGDSALYLCASSLNRGTGELFFGEGSRLTVL.

This chain links TRBV6-1 with TRBJ2-3, with D possibly being TRBD1 (6 bases). Germline CDR1 and CDR2: MNHNS and SASEGT. The CDR3 covers 13 residues. V lost 1 base and J 10 bases, leaving 12 bases between the germline ends. The CDR3 reads CASSEGGQTPQYF. The CDR3 DNA reads TGTGCCAGCAGTGAAGGGGGACAAACACCGCAGTATTTT.

The chain carries TRBV11-2 and TRBJ1-6; 8 bases fit TRBD1. CDR3 length: 14 residues. The trim removed 4 bases at V and 10 bases at J, leaving 6 bases unmatched. Germline assignment: CDR1 SGHAT and CDR2 FQNNGV. CDR3 sequence: CASSSYTGGSPLHF. CDR3 nucleotides: TGTGCCAGCAGCTCATACACAGGGGGATCACCCCTCCACTTT.

The rearrangement joins TRBV10-1 to TRBJ1-1, with 11 bases that match TRBD1. This CDR3 is built from 14 residues. V was pared by 7 bases and J by 4 bases, with 5 bases of the junction left unmatched. Germline CDR1 and CDR2: WNHNN and SYGVQD (reference sequence). CDR3 in DNA: TGCGCCAGCACGGGGGACAGGGGGGGCACTGAAGCTTTCTTT. As protein: CASTGDRGGTEAFF.

The J gene is TRBJ1-5, the V gene TRBV28; 10 bases map to TRBD1. V lost 6 bases and J lost 7; bases outside the gene matches: 9. Germline CDR1 and CDR2: MDHEN and SYDVKM. This CDR3 has 15 amino acids. The CDR3 reads CASSLRQGAGQPQHF. CDR3 nucleotide sequence: TGTGCCAGCAGCCTCAGACAGGGGGCGGGCCAGCCCCAGCATTTT.

The rearrangement joins TRBV9 to TRBJ2-5; 8 bases are a match to TRBD1. CDR1 and CDR2 (germline): SGDLS, YYNGEE. V was pared by 3 bases and J by 5 bases, with 12 bases of the junction left unmatched. The CDR3 sequence is 16 residues long. CDR3 sequence (DNA): TGTGCCAGCAGCGAGGGGACAGGAGGGTTCGGGGAGACCCAGTACTTC. Its protein is CASSEGTGGFGETQYF.

This clone was seen once. This chain uses TRBV6-6 with TRBJ1-2; TRBD1 might be the D (5 bases). The V gene lost 5 bases and the J gene lost 1 base, with 8 bases spanning the gap. The germline V gene encodes CDR1 MNHNY and CDR2 SVGAGI (reference sequence). This CDR3 region has 13 residues. DNA of the CDR3: TGTGCCAGCAGTCCCAGGGATAACTATGGCTACACCTTC. This translates into CASSPRDNYGYTF.

This clone was counted between two and nine times. The J gene is TRBJ2-2, the V gene TRBV5-1; 9 nucleotides line up with TRBD1. CDR3 length: 15 amino acids. After removal of 0 bases from V and 7 bases from J, the junction contained 4 bases not matched to a gene. The germline CDR1 and CDR2 sequences are SGHRS and YFSETQ. CDR3 in DNA: TGCGCCAGCAGCTTGGAGGGGACAGGGAGCGGGGAGCTGTTTTTT. Protein: CASSLEGTGSGELFF. The full variable domain, in which reference TRBV5-1 and TRBJ2-2 provide the parts outside the CDR3, is KAGVTQTPRYLIKTRGQQVTLSCSPISGHRSVSWYQQTPGQGLQFLFEYFSETQRNKGNFPGRFSGRQFSNSRSEMNVSTLELGDSALYLCASSLEGTGSGELFFGEGSRLTVL.

The chain combines TRBV6-5 with TRBJ2-7; D possibly corresponds to TRBD1 (5 bases). V was pared by 7 bases and J by 6 bases, with 16 bases between. This CDR3 has 13 residues. Germline lookup yields CDR1 MNHEY and CDR2 SVGAGI. The CDR3 region has the DNA TGTGCCAGCACCGAAGGGGTCAGGGCCGAGCAGTACTTC. Its translation is CASTEGVRAEQYF.